The 13 T cell receptor beta chains below were found in one sample sequenced in a study of T-cell reconstitution after alpha-beta-depleted transplantation in children. Researchers prepared the TCRbeta library using unique molecular identifiers, the study reports. TCRdb reprocessed the PCR reads via MiXCR and lists one record per CDR3 protein. Here the sample spans around 670,000 distinct CDR3 sequences, roughly 14% being singletons. Sequencing was performed on PBMCs, taken before TCRalphabeta/CD19-depleted stem cell transplant. These receptors came from a girl aged 2 to 10 with congenital amegakaryocytic thrombocytopenia, due to receive a stem cell transplant.

In its sample, this clonotype was seen many times. V and J are TRBV20-1 and TRBJ2-3; 14 bases align to TRBD2. V shed 5 bases, J shed 4 bases, and the junction held 8 bases outside the gene matches. CDR3 length: 16 residues. In germline, CDR1 is DFQATT, CDR2 SNEGSKA (reference sequence). DNA of the CDR3: TGCAGTGCTCAAAGACTAGCGGGAGGGCCGGCAGATACGCAGTATTTT. The encoded protein is CSAQRLAGGPADTQYF.

This clonotype was recorded at least ten times. The CDR3 sequence is CASSAGNKETQYF. As DNA, the CDR3 is TGTGCCAGCAGCGCGGGAAACAAAGAGACCCAGTACTTC. The chain combines TRBV12-3 or TRBV12-4 with TRBJ2-5, with a possible D match to TRBD2 (6 bases). The CDR3 loop spans 13 amino acids. Trimming took 6 bases from V and 3 from J, leaving 11 bases between them.

This clonotype was observed a few times. The chain employs TRBV15 and TRBJ2-3, with D unresolved. The V gene lost 3 bases and the J gene lost 0 bases, with 7 bases spanning the gap. CDR1 is LNHNV, CDR2 YYDKDF, per germline (reference sequence). CDR3 length: 14 amino acids. The DNA of the CDR3 is TGTGCCACCAGCAGGCCCCATAGCACAGATACGCAGTATTTT. Its translation is CATSRPHSTDTQYF.

Many counts were recorded for this clonotype. The rearrangement uses TRBV20-1 and TRBJ2-6, with 7 positions matching TRBD2. Germline V lookup: CDR1 DFQATT, CDR2 SNEGSKA (reference sequence). CDR3 length: 16 amino acids. V was pared by 6 bases and J by 0 bases, with 8 bases of the junction left unmatched. DNA for the CDR3: TGCAGTGCGCTCGCGGGGGTGCTCTCTGGGGCCAACGTCCTGACTTTC. Amino acids: CSALAGVLSGANVLTF.

On this clonotype: A single base separates this from a much larger clone, so it may be a read error. The CDR3 carries no conserved terminal phenylalanine or tryptophan, so it likely arises from a read error. The chain carries TRBV12-3 or TRBV12-4 and TRBJ2-7; D may be TRBD1 or TRBD2 (5 bases each). The CDR3 sequence is 15 residues long. Trimming took 5 bases from V and 5 from J, leaving 19 bases between them. The CDR3 DNA sequence: TGTGCCAGCAGTCTTCGGGGACGCCTCCTTAACGAGCAGTACTAC. Its protein is CASSLRGRLLNEQYY.

This clonotype was seen a few times. This sequence joins TRBV19 and TRBJ2-5; 7 bases fit TRBD2. Germline trimming cut 4 bases from V and 0 bases from J; bases unmatched to any gene: 5. CDR1 and CDR2 from the germline V gene are LNHDA and SQIVND (reference sequence). The CDR3 runs 15 residues. The CDR3 region is CASSTLGTNQETQYF. The CDR3 DNA reads as TGTGCCAGTAGTACCCTCGGGACTAACCAAGAGACCCAGTACTTC.

As for this clonotype: A single base separates this from a much larger clone, so it may be a read error. A read error is likely, as this CDR3 ends without the conserved phenylalanine or tryptophan. The chain carries TRBV29-1 and TRBJ1-1; no clear D gene. V was shortened by 8 bases and J by 4 bases, with 11 bases between the two germline ends. This CDR3 is 11 amino acids long. Germline V gene sequence: CDR1 SQVTM, CDR2 ANQGSEA. The CDR3, as DNA: TGCAGCTCGCGGCAGAGCACTGAAGCTTTCTTA. Protein sequence: CSSRQSTEAFL.

This chain connects TRBV3-1 to TRBJ2-3; TRBD2 aligns across 7 bases. In germline, CDR1 is LGHDT, CDR2 YNNKEL (reference sequence). After removal of 5 bases from V and 3 bases from J, the junction contained 8 bases not matched to a gene. The CDR3 is 15 amino acids. For the CDR3, the DNA is TGTGCCAGCAGCGGCGGACTGCGGGGGACAGATACGCAGTATTTT. Its translation is CASSGGLRGTDTQYF.

This clonotype was counted ten times or more. The chain carries TRBV20-1 and TRBJ2-7; possibly TRBD1 for D (5 bases). CDR1 is DFQATT and CDR2 is SNEGSKA in the germline V gene (reference sequence). Trimming stripped 3 bases from V and 4 bases from J, with 13 bases between. The CDR3 is 13 amino acids. For the CDR3, the DNA is TGCAGTGCTAGCCCCACAAGGGGTTACGAGCAGTACTTC. Translating gives CSASPTRGYEQYF.

This clonotype was seen ten or more times. This rearrangement joins TRBV20-1 to TRBJ2-3; D is perhaps TRBD1 (6 bases). V was trimmed by 5 bases and J by 4 bases, leaving 19 bases between them. The CDR3 has 15 residues. Germline V lookup: CDR1 DFQATT, CDR2 SNEGSKA (reference sequence). CDR3 amino acids: CSAGEWDTPPDTQYF. Here the CDR3 DNA reads TGCAGTGCTGGGGAGTGGGACACTCCTCCAGATACGCAGTATTTT.

In its sample, this clonotype was seen many times. This chain links TRBV7-3 with TRBJ2-7; D may be TRBD1 (6 bases). The CDR3 sequence is 16 residues long. V lost 5 bases, J lost 3 bases, and 20 bases lay in between. Looked up from germline, CDR1 is SGHTA and CDR2 is FQGTGA. CDR3: CASSRGFRDTDYEQYF. The CDR3 nucleotides are TGTGCCAGCAGCCGGGGTTTCCGGGACACTGACTACGAGCAGTACTTC.

This sequence joins TRBV29-1 and TRBJ2-3; 10 nucleotides align to TRBD2. V shed 6 bases and J 0 bases; nucleotides not matched to a gene: 15. Per germline, CDR1 SQVTM and CDR2 ANQGSEA. This CDR3 contains 18 residues. The CDR3 region has the DNA TGCAGCGTCTGGGGGTCGAGCGGGAGGGATAAAAGCACAGATACGCAGTATTTT. It is translated as CSVWGSSGRDKSTDTQYF.

This clonotype has only a few counts. The junction departs from the called germline gene at one end, perhaps through a read error. The V call is TRBV12-3 or TRBV12-4, the J call TRBJ1-1; D gene unclear. CDR3 length equals 19 residues. This chain's CDR3 is CACRLMAPQWSGENTEAFF. The CDR3 nucleotides read TGTGCCTGCAGGCTTATGGCCCCCCAGTGGTCGGGAGAAAACACTGAAGCTTTCTTT.